These 2 T cell receptor beta chains were sequenced from one sample in a study of blood T cell repertoires in COVID-19. This table comes from immunoSEQ multiplex PCR, and its TCRdb copy is limited to in-frame clones, with some not included. The sample yields about 250,000 clones, 65% to 85% seen once. The sequenced sample was peripheral blood. The receptors were sampled from a woman in her thirties or forties who had recovered from COVID-19.

In its sample, this clone was seen once. The V call is TRBV2, the J call TRBJ1-4, with D unresolved. This CDR3 region has 13 residues. Germline-derived CDR1 and CDR2 are SNHLY and FYNNEI. V was cut by 7 bases and J by 6 bases, with 12 bases left in between. CDR3 in DNA: TGTGCCAGCACACCGACGACTCATGAAAAACTGTTTTTT. Protein: CASTPTTHEKLFF.

To note about this clone: The same CDR3 can be traced to other DNA sequences in this sample. This chain links TRBV28 with TRBJ1-2, with unresolved D. The CDR3 sequence is 12 residues long. CDR1 and CDR2 from the germline V gene are MDHEN and SYDVKM. Deletions cut 1 base from V and 4 bases from J, with 4 bases between. The CDR3 protein is CASSLSGYGYTF. The DNA for the CDR3 is TGTGCCAGCAGTTTATCCGGCTATGGCTACACCTTC.